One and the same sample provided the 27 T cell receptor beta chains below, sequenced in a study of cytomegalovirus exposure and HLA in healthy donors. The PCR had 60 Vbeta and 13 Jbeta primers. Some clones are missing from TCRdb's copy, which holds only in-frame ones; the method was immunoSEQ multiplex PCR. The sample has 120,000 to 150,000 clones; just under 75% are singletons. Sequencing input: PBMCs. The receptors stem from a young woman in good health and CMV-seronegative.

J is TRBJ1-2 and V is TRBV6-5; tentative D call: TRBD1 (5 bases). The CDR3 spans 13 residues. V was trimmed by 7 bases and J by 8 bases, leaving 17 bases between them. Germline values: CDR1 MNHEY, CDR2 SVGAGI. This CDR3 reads CASTKRGHRGYTF. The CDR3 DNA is TGTGCCAGCACCAAAAGGGGCCACCGGGGCTACACCTTC.

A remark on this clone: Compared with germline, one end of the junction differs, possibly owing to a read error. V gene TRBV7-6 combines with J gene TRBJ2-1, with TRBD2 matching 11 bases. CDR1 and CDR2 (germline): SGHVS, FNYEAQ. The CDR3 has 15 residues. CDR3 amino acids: CASSSLAGGYSEQFF. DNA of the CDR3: TGTGCCAGCAGCTCCTTAGCGGGGGGGTACAGTGAGCAGTTCTTC.

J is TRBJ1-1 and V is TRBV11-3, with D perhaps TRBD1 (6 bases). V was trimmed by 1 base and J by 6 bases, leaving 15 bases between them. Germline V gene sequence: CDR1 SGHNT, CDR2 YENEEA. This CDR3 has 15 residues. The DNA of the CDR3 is TGTGCCAGCAGCTTAGTCTGGGACACCAAAGCTGAAGCTTTCTTT. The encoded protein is CASSLVWDTKAEAFF.

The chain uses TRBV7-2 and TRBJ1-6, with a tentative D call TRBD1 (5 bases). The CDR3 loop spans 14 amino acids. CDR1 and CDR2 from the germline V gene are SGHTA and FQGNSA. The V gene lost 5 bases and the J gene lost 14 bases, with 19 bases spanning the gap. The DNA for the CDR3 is TGTGCCAGCAGCCCCTACCTCGACAGTCAGGCCCTCCACTTT. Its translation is CASSPYLDSQALHF.

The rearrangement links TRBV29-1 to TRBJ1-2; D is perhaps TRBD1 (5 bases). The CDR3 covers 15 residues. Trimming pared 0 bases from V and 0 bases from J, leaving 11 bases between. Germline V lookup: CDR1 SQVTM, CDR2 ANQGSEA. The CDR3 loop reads CSVEDRGSPNYGYTF. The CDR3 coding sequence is TGCAGCGTTGAAGATCGGGGGTCCCCTAACTATGGCTACACCTTC. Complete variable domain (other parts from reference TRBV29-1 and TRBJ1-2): SAVISQKPSRDICQRGTSLTIQCQVDSQVTMMFWYRQQPGQSLTLIATANQGSEATYESGFVIDKFPISRPNLTFSTLTVSNMSPEDSSIYLCSVEDRGSPNYGYTFGSGTRLTVV.

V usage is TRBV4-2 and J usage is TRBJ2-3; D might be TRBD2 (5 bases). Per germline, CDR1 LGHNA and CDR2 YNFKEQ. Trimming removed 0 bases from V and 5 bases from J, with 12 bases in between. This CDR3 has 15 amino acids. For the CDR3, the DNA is TGTGCCAGCAGCCAAGAACTCGACTACGAAGATACGCAGTATTTT. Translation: CASSQELDYEDTQYF.

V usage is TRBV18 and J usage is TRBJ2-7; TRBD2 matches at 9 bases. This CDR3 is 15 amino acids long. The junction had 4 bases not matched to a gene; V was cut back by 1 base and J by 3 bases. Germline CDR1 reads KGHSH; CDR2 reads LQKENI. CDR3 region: CASSPLAGGNYEQYV. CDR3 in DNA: TGTGCCAGCTCACCACTTGCGGGGGGGAACTACGAGCAGTACGTC.

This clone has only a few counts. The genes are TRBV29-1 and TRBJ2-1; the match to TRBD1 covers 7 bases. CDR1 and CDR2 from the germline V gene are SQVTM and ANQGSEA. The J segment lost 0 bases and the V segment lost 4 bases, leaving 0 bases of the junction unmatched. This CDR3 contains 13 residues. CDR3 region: CSVGDSSYNEQFF. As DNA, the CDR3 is TGCAGCGTTGGGGACAGCTCCTACAATGAGCAGTTCTTC.

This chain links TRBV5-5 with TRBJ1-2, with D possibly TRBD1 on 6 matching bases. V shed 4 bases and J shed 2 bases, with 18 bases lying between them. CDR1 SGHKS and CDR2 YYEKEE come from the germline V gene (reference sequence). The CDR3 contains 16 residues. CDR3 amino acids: CASSPQGGGSNYGYTF. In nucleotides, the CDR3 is TGTGCCAGCAGCCCGCAAGGGGGGGGATCCAACTATGGCTACACCTTC.

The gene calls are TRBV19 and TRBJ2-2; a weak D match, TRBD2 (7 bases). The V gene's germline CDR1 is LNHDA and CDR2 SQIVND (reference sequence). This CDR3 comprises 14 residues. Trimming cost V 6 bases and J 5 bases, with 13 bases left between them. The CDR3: CASRWGGNTGELFF. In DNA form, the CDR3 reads TGTGCCAGTAGGTGGGGGGGCAATACCGGGGAGCTGTTTTTT.

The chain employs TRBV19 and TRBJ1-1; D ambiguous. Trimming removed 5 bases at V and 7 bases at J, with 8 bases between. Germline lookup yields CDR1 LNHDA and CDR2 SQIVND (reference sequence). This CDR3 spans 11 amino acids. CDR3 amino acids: CASSLSLEAFF. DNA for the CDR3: TGTGCCAGTAGTCTGAGTCTTGAAGCTTTCTTT.

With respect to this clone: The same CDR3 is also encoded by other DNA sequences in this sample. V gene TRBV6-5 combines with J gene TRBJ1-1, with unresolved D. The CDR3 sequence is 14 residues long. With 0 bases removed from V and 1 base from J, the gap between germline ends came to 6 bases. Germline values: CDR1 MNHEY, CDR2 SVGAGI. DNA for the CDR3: TGTGCCAGCAGTTACTCAGGCGGGAACACTGAAGCTTTCTTT. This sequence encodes CASSYSGGNTEAFF.

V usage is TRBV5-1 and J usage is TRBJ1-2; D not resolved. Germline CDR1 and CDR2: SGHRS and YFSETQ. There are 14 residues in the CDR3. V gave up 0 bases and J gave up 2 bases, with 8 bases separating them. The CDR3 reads CASSLESGNYGYTF. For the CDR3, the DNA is TGCGCCAGCAGCTTGGAATCGGGAAACTATGGCTACACCTTC.

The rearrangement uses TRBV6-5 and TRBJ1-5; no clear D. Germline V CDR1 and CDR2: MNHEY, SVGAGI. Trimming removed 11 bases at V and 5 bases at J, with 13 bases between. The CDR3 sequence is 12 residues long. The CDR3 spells CAAGWRDQPQHF. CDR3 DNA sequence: TGTGCCGCTGGATGGCGGGATCAGCCCCAGCATTTT.

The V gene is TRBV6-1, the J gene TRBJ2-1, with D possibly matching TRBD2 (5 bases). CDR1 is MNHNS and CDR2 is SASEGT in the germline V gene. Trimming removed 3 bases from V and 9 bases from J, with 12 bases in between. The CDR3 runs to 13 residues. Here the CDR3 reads CASSDGLGGEQFF. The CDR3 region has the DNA TGTGCCAGCAGTGACGGACTTGGCGGTGAGCAGTTCTTC.

The CDR3: CATSRDRQGRTEAFF. DNA for the CDR3: TGTGCCACCAGCAGGGACCGACAGGGACGCACTGAAGCTTTCTTT. The gene calls are TRBV15 and TRBJ1-1; 7 nucleotides align to TRBD1. Germline assignment: CDR1 LNHNV and CDR2 YYDKDF (reference sequence). This CDR3 comprises 15 residues. Trimming cost V 3 bases and J 4 bases; bases outside gene matches: 8.

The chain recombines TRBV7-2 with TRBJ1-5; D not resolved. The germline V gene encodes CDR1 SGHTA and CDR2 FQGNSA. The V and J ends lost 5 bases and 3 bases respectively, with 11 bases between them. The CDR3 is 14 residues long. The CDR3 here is CASSVRVNNQPQHF. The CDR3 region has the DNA TGTGCCAGCAGCGTTCGGGTAAACAATCAGCCCCAGCATTTT. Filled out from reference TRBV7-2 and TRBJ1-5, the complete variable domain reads GAGVSQSPSNKVTEKGKDVELRCDPISGHTALYWYRQSLGQGLEFLIYFQGNSAPDKSGLPSDRFSAERTGGSVSTLTIQRTQQEDSAVYLCASSVRVNNQPQHFGDGTRLSIL.

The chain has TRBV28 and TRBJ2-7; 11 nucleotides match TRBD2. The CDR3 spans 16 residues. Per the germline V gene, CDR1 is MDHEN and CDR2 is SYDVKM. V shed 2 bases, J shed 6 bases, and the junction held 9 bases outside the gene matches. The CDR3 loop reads CASSLGSASGRLEQYV. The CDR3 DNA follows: TGTGCCAGCAGTTTAGGAAGCGCTAGCGGGAGGCTCGAGCAGTACGTC.

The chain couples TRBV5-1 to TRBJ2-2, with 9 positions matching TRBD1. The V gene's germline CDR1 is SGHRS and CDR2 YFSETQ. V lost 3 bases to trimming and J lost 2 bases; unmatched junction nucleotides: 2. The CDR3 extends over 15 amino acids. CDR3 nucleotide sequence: TGCGCCAGCAGCTCGGACAGGGGTAACACCGGGGAGCTGTTTTTT. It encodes CASSSDRGNTGELFF. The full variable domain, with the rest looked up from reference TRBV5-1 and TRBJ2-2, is KAGVTQTPRYLIKTRGQQVTLSCSPISGHRSVSWYQQTPGQGLQFLFEYFSETQRNKGNFPGRFSGRQFSNSRSEMNVSTLELGDSALYLCASSSDRGNTGELFFGEGSRLTVL.

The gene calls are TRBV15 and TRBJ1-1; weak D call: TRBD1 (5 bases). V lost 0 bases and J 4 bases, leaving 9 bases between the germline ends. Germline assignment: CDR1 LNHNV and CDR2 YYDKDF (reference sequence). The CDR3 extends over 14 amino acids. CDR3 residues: CATSRDGGTTEAFF. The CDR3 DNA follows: TGTGCCACCAGCAGAGACGGGGGTACCACTGAAGCTTTCTTT. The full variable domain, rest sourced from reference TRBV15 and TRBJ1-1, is DAMVIQNPRYQVTQFGKPVTLSCSQTLNHNVMYWYQQKSSQAPKLLFHYYDKDFNNEADTPDNFQSRRPNTSFCFLDIRSPGLGDTAMYLCATSRDGGTTEAFFGQGTRLTVV.

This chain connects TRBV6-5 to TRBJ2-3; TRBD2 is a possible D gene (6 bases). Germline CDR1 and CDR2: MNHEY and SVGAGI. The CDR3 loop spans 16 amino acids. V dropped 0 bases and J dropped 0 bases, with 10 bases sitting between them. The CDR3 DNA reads TGTGCCAGCAGTTACTCCACTAGCCCTAGCACAGATACGCAGTATTTT. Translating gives CASSYSTSPSTDTQYF.

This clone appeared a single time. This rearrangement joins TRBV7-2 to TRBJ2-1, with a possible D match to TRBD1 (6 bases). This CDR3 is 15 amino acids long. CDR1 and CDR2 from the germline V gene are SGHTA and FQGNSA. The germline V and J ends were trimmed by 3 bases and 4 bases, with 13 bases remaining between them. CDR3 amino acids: CASSFRQAGYNEQFF. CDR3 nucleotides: TGTGCCAGCAGCTTTAGACAGGCCGGGTACAATGAGCAGTTCTTC.

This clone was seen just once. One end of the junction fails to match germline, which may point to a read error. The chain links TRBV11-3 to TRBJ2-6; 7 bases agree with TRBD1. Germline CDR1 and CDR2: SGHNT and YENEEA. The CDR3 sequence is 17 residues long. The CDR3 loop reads CASSSSLQGYGANGLTF. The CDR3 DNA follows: TGTGCCAGCAGCTCATCTCTACAGGGGTATGGGGCCAACGGCCTGACTTTC.

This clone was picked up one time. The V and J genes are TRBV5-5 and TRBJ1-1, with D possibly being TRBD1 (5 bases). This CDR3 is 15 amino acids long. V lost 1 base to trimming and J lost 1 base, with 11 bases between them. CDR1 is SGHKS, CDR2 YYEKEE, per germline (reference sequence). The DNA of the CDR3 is TGTGCCAGCAGCTTGAAGGGACTACCGAACACTGAAGCTTTCTTT. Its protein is CASSLKGLPNTEAFF.

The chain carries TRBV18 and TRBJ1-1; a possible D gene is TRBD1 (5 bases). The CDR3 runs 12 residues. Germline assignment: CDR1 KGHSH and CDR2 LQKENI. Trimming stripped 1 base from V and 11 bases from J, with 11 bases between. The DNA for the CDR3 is TGTGCCAGCTCACCACGACGCGGGGACGCTTTCTTT. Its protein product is CASSPRRGDAFF.

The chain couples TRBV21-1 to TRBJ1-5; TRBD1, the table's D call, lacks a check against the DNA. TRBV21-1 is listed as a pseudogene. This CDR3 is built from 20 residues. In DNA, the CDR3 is TGTGCCAGCAGCAAAGGGTTTGGCAGGGGATTCGGTTTGAGCAATCAGCCCCAGCATTTT. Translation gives CASSKGFGRGFGLSNQPQHF.

CDR3 residues: CATYITRENTEAFF. CDR3 DNA: TGTGCCACCTATATAACCAGGGAGAACACTGAAGCTTTCTTT. This chain joins TRBV19 and TRBJ1-1; tentative D call: TRBD1 (5 bases). Looked up from germline, CDR1 is LNHDA and CDR2 is SQIVND (reference sequence). This CDR3 contains 14 residues. V lost 10 bases and J lost 1, with 16 bases in between.